The source of this T cell receptor (beta chain) is a study of OX40 agonist ivuxolimab in advanced cancers. TCRdb's table, derived via immunoSEQ multiplex PCR, lists solely in-frame clones and lacks some. In the table there are roughly 54,000 clones, just under 85% of which are singletons. A history of autoimmune disease or systemic immunosuppression excluded patients. The CDR3 length is 13 residues. The germline gives CDR1 MDHEN, CDR2 SYDVKM. V lost 7 bases and J lost 1, with 10 bases in between. This chain uses TRBV28 with TRBJ1-2, with D hard to call. The material sequenced was CD4+ or CD8+ T cells sorted from blood, taken in a trial of the OX40 agonist ivuxolimab. The sequence was collected from an adult with an advanced solid tumor such as melanoma, head and neck, liver or kidney cancer. The CDR3 reads CASTRLLNYGYTF. CDR3 bases: TGTGCCAGCACCCGACTTCTTAACTATGGCTACACCTTC.